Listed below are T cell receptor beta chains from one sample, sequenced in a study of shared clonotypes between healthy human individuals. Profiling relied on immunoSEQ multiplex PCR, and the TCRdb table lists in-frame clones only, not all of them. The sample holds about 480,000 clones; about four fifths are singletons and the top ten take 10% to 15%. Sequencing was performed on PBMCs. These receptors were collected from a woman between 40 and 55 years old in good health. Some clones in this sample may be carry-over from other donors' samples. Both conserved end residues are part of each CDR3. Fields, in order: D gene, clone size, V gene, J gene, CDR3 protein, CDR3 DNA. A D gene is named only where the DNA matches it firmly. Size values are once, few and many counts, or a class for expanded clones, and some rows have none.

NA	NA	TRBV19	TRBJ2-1	CASSINGLLPEQFF	TGTGCCAGTAGTATTAACGGACTCCTTCCTGAGCAGTTCTTC
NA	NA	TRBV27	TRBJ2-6	CASSPDSFYHSGANVLTF	TGTGCCAGCAGTCCTGACAGTTTTTATCATTCTGGGGCCAACGTCCTGACTTTC
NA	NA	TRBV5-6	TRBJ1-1	CASSLRGGTEAFF	TGTGCCAGCAGCTTACGAGGGGGCACTGAAGCTTTCTTT
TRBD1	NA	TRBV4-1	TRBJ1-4	CASSQPAGTGLRKLFF	TGCGCCAGCAGCCAACCAGCCGGGACAGGTTTGAGAAAACTGTTTTTT
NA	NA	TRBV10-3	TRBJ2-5	CAISESGFGGGGETQYF	TGTGCCATCAGTGAGTCCGGGTTTGGAGGGGGAGGCGAGACCCAGTACTTC
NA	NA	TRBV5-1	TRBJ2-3	CASGPGSGGSTDTQYF	TGCGCCAGCGGCCCCGGGAGTGGCGGGAGCACAGATACGCAGTATTTT
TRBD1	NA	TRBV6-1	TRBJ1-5	CASKTGGAQPQHF	TGTGCCAGCAAGACAGGGGGGGCTCAGCCCCAGCATTTT
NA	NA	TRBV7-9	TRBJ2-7	CASSLVGPGHSEQYF	TGTGCCAGCAGCTTAGTCGGGCCCGGACACTCCGAGCAGTACTTC
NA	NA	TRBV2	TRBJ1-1	CASSAGGYTEAFF	TGTGCCAGCAGTGCTGGCGGCTACACTGAAGCTTTCTTT
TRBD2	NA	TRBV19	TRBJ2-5	CASSVGTSAQETQYF	TGTGCCAGTAGTGTCGGGACTAGCGCTCAAGAGACCCAGTACTTC
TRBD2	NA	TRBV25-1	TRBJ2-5	CASSAAGVFKETQYF	TGTGCCAGCAGTGCCGCGGGAGTTTTTAAAGAGACCCAGTACTTC
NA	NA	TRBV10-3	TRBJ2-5	CAISESKLEETQYF	TGTGCCATCAGTGAGTCGAAATTAGAAGAGACCCAGTACTTC
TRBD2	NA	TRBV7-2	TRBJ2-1	CASSFLAGGPRNEQFF	TGTGCCAGCAGCTTCTTAGCGGGAGGGCCGAGGAATGAGCAGTTCTTC
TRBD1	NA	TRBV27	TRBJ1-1	CASRLQGARTEAFF	TGTGCCAGCAGACTACAGGGGGCTAGGACTGAAGCTTTCTTT
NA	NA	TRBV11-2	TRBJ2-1	CASSLLGGGINEQFF	TGTGCCAGCAGCTTGCTGGGGGGGGGCATCAATGAGCAGTTCTTC
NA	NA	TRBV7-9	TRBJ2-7	CASSLGGASSYEQYF	TGTGCCAGCAGCTTAGGCGGGGCGAGCTCCTACGAGCAGTACTTC
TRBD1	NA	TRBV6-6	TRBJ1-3	CASRTGPGNTIYF	TGTGCCAGTAGGACAGGGCCCGGAAACACCATATATTTT
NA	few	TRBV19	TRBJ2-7	CASSIGPSGEQYF	TGTGCCAGTAGTATTGGACCGTCGGGGGAGCAGTACTTC
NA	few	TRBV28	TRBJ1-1	CASRLEGIAAFF	TGTGCCAGCAGACTGGAGGGGATTGCAGCTTTCTTT
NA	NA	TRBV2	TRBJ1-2	CASSERDRGYTF	TGTGCCAGCAGTGAAAGGGATCGGGGCTACACCTTC
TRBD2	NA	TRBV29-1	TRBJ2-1	CSVLAGGNEQFF	TGCAGCGTATTAGCGGGGGGCAATGAGCAGTTCTTC
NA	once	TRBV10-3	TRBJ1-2	CAIEGGGNYGYTF	TGTGCCATCGAGGGAGGGGGGAATTATGGCTACACCTTC
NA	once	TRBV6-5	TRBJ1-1	CASSYSSFLNEAFF	TGTGCCAGCAGTTACTCATCGTTCTTAAATGAAGCTTTCTTT
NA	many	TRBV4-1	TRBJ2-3	CASSHPRTDTQYF	TGCGCCAGCAGCCACCCCCGGACAGATACGCAGTATTTT
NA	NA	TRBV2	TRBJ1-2	CASSSQGHYGYTF	TGTGCCAGCAGTTCACAGGGACACTATGGCTACACCTTC
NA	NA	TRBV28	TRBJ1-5	CASSRIDRDYQPQHF	TGTGCCAGCAGTCGTATCGACAGAGATTATCAGCCCCAGCATTTT
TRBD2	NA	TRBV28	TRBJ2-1	CASSYSSGSQNEQFF	TGTGCCAGCAGTTACTCTAGCGGGAGCCAAAATGAGCAGTTCTTC
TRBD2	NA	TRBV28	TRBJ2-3	CASSRTSGRFDTQYF	TGTGCCAGCAGCAGGACTAGCGGGAGATTTGATACGCAGTATTTT